The clone carrying this T cell receptor (beta chain) was picked up many times. Distinct nucleotide sequences in the sample also encode this CDR3. These data come from a study of metastatic and nonmetastatic thyroid tumors. The CDR3 totals 15 residues. CDR1 and CDR2 (germline): MGHRA, YSYEKL. V lost 2 bases and J 5 bases, leaving 13 bases between the germline ends. No patient received treatment before thyroid surgery. Per the original data handling: Clinicopathological groups differed in CDR3, with these differences serving to build a distant-metastasis classifier for papillary thyroid cancer. TCRdb reanalyzed the PCR reads via MiXCR. These V and J calls derive from TCRdb rather than the authors' analysis. The sample comprises about 90,000 clones, 8.6% of which are singletons, and approximately 10% rests with the top ten.

The TCR was taken from a female donor with papillary thyroid cancer or a benign thyroid nodule (not recorded which). Some clones in this sample may be carry-over from other donors' samples. Sequenced input: blood. This chain joins TRBV4-1 and TRBJ1-5; possible D gene TRBD1, 6 bases. Here the CDR3 DNA reads TGCGCCAGCAGCCAAAATGGGCAGGGGCATCAGCCCCAGCATTTT. Its protein product is CASSQNGQGHQPQHF.